What follows is one T cell receptor (beta chain) and its context. Its antigen is as yet unknown. These data come from a study of cytomegalovirus exposure and HLA in healthy donors. Study observations and caveats: Through in vitro validation, three CMV-associated chains were shown to be specific for CMV antigens. Analysis was carried out at a later point, and it linked a missense DCLRE1C variant to TCR beta V- and J-gene trimming. By HLA locus, TCR association rates varied in a later analysis, with DRB1 showing the most and HLA-C the fewest. There was a cluster of highly shared sequence variants that was likely a sequencing artifact.

The ends lost 4 bases at V and 1 base at J; junction bases unmatched: 2. The CDR3 runs 14 residues. Germline CDR1 reads GTSNPN; CDR2 reads SVGIG (reference sequence). The PCR made use of 60 Vbeta and 13 Jbeta primers. Repertoires were generated with immunoSEQ multiplex PCR, while TCRdb's copy carries only in-frame clones and drops some. Here the sample spans around 180,000 clones, over 80% being singletons. The chain combines TRBV30 with TRBJ2-3; 10 bases agree with TRBD2. The source is a boy under 10 years old in good health and CMV-seronegative. Sequencing was carried out using PBMCs. The CDR3 is CAWKLAGGTDTQYF. CDR3 coding DNA: TGTGCCTGGAAGCTAGCGGGGGGCACAGATACGCAGTATTTT.